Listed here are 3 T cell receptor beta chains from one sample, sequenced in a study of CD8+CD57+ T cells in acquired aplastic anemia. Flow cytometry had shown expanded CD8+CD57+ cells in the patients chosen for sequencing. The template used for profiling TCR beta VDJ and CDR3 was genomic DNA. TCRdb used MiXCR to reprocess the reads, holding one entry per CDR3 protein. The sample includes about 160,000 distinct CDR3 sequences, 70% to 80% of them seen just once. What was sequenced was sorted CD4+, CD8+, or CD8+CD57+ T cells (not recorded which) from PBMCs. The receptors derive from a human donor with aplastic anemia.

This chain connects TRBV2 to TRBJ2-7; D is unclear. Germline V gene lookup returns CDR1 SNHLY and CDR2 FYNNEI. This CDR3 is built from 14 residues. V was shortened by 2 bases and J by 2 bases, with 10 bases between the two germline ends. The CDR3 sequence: CASSEMLATYEQYF. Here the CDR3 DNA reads TGTGCCAGCAGTGAAATGCTTGCCACCTACGAGCAGTACTTC.

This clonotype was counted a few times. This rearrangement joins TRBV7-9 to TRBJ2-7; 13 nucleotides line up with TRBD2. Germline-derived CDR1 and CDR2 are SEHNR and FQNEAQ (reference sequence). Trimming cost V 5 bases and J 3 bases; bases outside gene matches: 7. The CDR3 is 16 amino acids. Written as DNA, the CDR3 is TGTGCCAGCAGCACCGGACTAGCGGGGGCTGGCTACGAGCAGTACTTC. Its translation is CASSTGLAGAGYEQYF. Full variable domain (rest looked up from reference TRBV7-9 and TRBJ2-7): DTGVSQNPRHKITKRGQNVTFRCDPISEHNRLYWYRQTLGQGPEFLTYFQNEAQLEKSRLLSDRFSAERPKGSFSTLEIQRTEQGDSAMYLCASSTGLAGAGYEQYFGPGTRLTVT.

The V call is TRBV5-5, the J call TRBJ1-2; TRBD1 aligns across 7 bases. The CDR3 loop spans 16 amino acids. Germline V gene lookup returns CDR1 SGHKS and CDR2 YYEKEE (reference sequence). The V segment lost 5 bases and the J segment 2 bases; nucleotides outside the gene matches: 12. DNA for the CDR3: TGTGCCAGCAGATTAGGACGTACGACAGGGAACTATGGCTACACCTTC. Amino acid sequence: CASRLGRTTGNYGYTF.